This passage covers 7 T cell receptor beta chains from one sample sequenced in a study of T cells in Graves' hyperthyroidism and ophthalmopathy (dated 2019 in TCRdb). Library preparation was by multiplex PCR. Data came from an Illumina HiSeq 2000. The TCR beta CDR3 regions were amplified from RNA transcripts. A first-round RT-PCR of the TCR CDR3 used the HTBI primer set with the Qiagen OneStep RT-PCR kit. TCRdb trimmed public reads at Q25 via fastp, called clones via MiXCR and kept in-frame beta chains. Merged by CDR3 protein, the rows form single entries marked with the most common genes and DNA. This sample lists some 350,000 distinct CDR3 sequences; 25% were detected once. Around 79% of the sample comes from the top ten. Specimen: blood. All receptors come from a man aged 45-65 years with Graves' hyperthyroidism.

This clonotype was seen more than once but under ten times. In DNA, the CDR3 is TGTGCCAGCGCCCCTGGAGGCTTTTTCTCCTACGAGCAGTACTTC. This translates into CASAPGGFFSYEQYF. The chain carries TRBV7-8 and TRBJ2-7, with D perhaps matching TRBD2 (5 bases). Per the germline V gene, CDR1 is SGHVS and CDR2 is FQNEAQ. Trimming removed 8 bases from V and 0 bases from J, with 17 bases in between. The CDR3 has 15 residues.

In this sample, this clonotype turned up many times. This chain connects TRBV7-9 to TRBJ2-1; D is uncertain. The CDR3 is made up of 13 amino acids. V lost 1 base and J lost 7, with 8 bases in between. CDR1 is SEHNR, CDR2 FQNEAQ, per germline (reference sequence). Here the CDR3 reads CASSLGSRNEQFF. As DNA, the CDR3 is TGTGCCAGCAGCTTAGGGTCCAGGAATGAGCAGTTCTTC.

This clonotype appeared a few times. The J gene is TRBJ2-1, the V gene TRBV2; no definite D call. The germline gives CDR1 SNHLY, CDR2 FYNNEI. V lost 1 base, J lost 16 bases, and 14 bases lay in between. The CDR3 loop spans 12 amino acids. This CDR3 is CASSEEKGPTFF. The CDR3 DNA is TGTGCCAGCAGTGAAGAGAAAGGACCGACTTTCTTC. The full variable domain, with the rest looked up from reference TRBV2 and TRBJ2-1, is EPEVTQTPSHQVTQMGQEVILRCVPISNHLYFYWYRQILGQKVEFLVSFYNNEISEKSEIFDDQFSVERPDGSNFTLKIRSTKLEDSAMYFCASSEEKGPTFFGPGTRLTVL.

This clonotype came up a few times. The gene calls are TRBV11-2 and TRBJ2-6, with D perhaps TRBD2 (5 bases). Germline CDR1 reads SGHAT; CDR2 reads FQNNGV. The CDR3 runs to 17 residues. Trimming pared 4 bases from V and 0 bases from J, leaving 13 bases between. CDR3 DNA sequence: TGTGCCAGCAGCTCGTCCGACTACGGCTCTGGGGCCAACGTCCTGACTTTC. It translates to CASSSSDYGSGANVLTF.

The chain combines TRBV12-3 or TRBV12-4 with TRBJ2-1; 13 nucleotides line up with TRBD2. The CDR3 is 15 residues long. V shed 5 bases and J 10 bases; nucleotides not matched to a gene: 8. CDR3 in amino acids: CASSPTSGRIKEQFF. The CDR3 region has the DNA TGTGCCAGCAGTCCGACTAGCGGGAGGATCAAAGAGCAGTTCTTC.

The chain uses TRBV10-3 and TRBJ1-2; a possible D gene is TRBD1 (6 bases). Germline assignment: CDR1 ENHRY and CDR2 SYGVKD. The CDR3 runs 13 residues. Trimming cost V 0 bases and J 8 bases, with 10 bases left between them. As DNA, the CDR3 is TGTGCCATCAGTGAGTCCGGGACATCGGGCTACACCTTC. Translated: CAISESGTSGYTF.

The chain couples TRBV6-1 to TRBJ2-3, with 11 bases fitting TRBD1. The CDR3 is 12 residues long. Germline V gene lookup returns CDR1 MNHNS and CDR2 SASEGT. V lost 5 bases to trimming and J lost 13 bases; unmatched junction nucleotides: 5. Written as DNA, the CDR3 is TGTGCCAGCAGTATTGGACAGGGGGCTGAGTATTTT. Translating gives CASSIGQGAEYF.